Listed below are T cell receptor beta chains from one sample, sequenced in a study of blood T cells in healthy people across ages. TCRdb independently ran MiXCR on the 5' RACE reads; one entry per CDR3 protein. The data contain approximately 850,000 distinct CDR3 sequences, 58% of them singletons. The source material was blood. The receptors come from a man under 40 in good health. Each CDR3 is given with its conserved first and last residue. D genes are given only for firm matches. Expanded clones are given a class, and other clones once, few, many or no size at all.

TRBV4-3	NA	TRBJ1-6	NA	TGCGCCAGCAGCCAAAGGACGGAAAACTCTAATTCACCCCTCCACTTT	CASSQRTENSNSPLHF
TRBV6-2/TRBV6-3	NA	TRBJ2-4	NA	TGTGCCAGCAGTTATTCGTTCGACAAGCGCCAGGGGGAGGTTCTGAATGAGCAGTACTTC	CASSYSFDKRQGEVLNEQYF
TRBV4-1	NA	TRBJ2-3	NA	TGCGCCAGCAGCCAAGATGGGAGCGGCACAGATACGCAGTATTTT	CASSQDGSGTDTQYF
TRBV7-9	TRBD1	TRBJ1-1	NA	TGTGCCAGCCCCGTACAGGGGGCCATTAGTCTGAACACTGAAGCTTTCTTT	CASPVQGAISLNTEAFF
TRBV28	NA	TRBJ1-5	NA	TGTGCCAGCCTCGAGACAGGTCAGGCTCAGCCCCAGCATTTT	CASLETGQAQPQHF
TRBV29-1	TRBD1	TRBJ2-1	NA	TGCAGCGTTTCTGGGGACAGGGTTTACAATGAGCAGTTCTTC	CSVSGDRVYNEQFF
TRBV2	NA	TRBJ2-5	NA	TGTGCCAGCAGTGAGATGACTAGGCGGGAGACCCAGTACTTC	CASSEMTRRETQYF
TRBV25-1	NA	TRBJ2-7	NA	TGTGCCAGCGCTACGACGGGAGCCTACGAGCAGTACTTC	CASATTGAYEQYF
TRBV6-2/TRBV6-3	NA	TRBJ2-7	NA	TGTGCCAGCAGTGGGGTCTACGAGCAGTACTTC	CASSGVYEQYF
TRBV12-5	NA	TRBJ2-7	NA	TGTGCTAGTGGTTTGCTCCCAGGTGCGGGATTGGACGAGCAGTACTTC	CASGLLPGAGLDEQYF
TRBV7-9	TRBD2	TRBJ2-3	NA	TGTGCCAGCAGCTCCAGGACTAGCGGGAAGATAGATACGCAGTATTTT	CASSSRTSGKIDTQYF
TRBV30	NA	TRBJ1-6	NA	TGTGCCTGGGGGAAACCCGACCGTTCACCCCTCCACTTT	CAWGKPDRSPLHF
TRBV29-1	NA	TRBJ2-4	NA	TGCAGCGTTGAGGAAATACAGGACTCCACTTCTGGGGAGCAGTACTTC	CSVEEIQDSTSGEQYF
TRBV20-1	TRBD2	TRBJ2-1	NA	TGCAGTGCTAGAACCCCTGGACTAGCGGGAGGGGGTGAGCAGTTCTTC	CSARTPGLAGGGEQFF
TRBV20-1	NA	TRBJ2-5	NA	TGCAGTGCTAGAGAGGAGGAGGTAAAAGAGACCCAGTACTTC	CSAREEEVKETQYF
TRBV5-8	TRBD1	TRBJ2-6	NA	TGTGCCAGCAGCTTGAGCGACAGGGTCGGTTCTGGGGCCAACGTCCTGACTTTC	CASSLSDRVGSGANVLTF
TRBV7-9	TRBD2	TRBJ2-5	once	TGTGCCAGCAGCTTTGTGGCTAGCGGGGGGCAAGAGACCCAGTACTTC	CASSFVASGGQETQYF
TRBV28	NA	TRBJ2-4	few	TGTGCCAGCGGAGGGAACATTCAGTACTTC	CASGGNIQYF
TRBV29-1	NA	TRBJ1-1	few	TGCAGCGTTGAAGGAGGGGGAAGCACTGAAGCTTTCTTT	CSVEGGGSTEAFF
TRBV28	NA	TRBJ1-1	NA	TGTGCCAGCAGTTGGGGGCCTCGTGGCACTGAAGCTTTCTTT	CASSWGPRGTEAFF
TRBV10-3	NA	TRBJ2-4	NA	TGTGCCATCAGGGATAATAGCTATGAGCAGTACTTC	CAIRDNSYEQYF
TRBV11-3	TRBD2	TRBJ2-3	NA	TGTGCCAGCAGCTTAGAAGGCGGGAGTGGAGCTGATACGCAGTATTTT	CASSLEGGSGADTQYF
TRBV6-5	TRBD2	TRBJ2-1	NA	TGTGCCAGCCAGCGGGGGGGCGCGGATGAGCAGTTCTTC	CASQRGGADEQFF
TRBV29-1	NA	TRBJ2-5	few	TGCAGCGTTGGACGACGTGGGGGCAAAGAGACCCAGTACTTC	CSVGRRGGKETQYF
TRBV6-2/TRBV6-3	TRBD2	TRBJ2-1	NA	TGTGCCAGCAGTCCTCCTACTAGCGGGCACTACAATGAGCAGTTCTTC	CASSPPTSGHYNEQFF
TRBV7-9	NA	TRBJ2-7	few	TGTGCCAGCAGCTTAGCTTGGGGGGACTACGAGCAGTACTTC	CASSLAWGDYEQYF
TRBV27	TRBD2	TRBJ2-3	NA	TGTGCCAGCAGTTTAGCCGGAGGACTAGCGCTCGGCGATACGCAGTATTTT	CASSLAGGLALGDTQYF
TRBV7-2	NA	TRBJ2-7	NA	TGTGCCAGCAGCGTAGGGTATGCGACAGGCGAGCAGTACTTC	CASSVGYATGEQYF
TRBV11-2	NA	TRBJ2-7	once	TGTGCCAGCACACCCGAGACCTACGAGCAGTACTTC	CASTPETYEQYF
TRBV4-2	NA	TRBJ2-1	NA	TGTGCCAGCAGCCAAGGGGGTCTAGGTAGTAGGAATGAGCAGTTCTTC	CASSQGGLGSRNEQFF
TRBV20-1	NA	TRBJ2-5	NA	TGCAGTGCAAAGGATCAGTGGCGGGAAGAGACCCAGTACTTC	CSAKDQWREETQYF